Below are 5 T cell receptor beta chains sequenced from a single sample in a study of CXCR3-negative and CXCR3-positive naive CD8 T cells. Carrying UMI labels, the TRB cDNA libraries were prepared through 5' RACE. After re-calling the 5' RACE reads, TCRdb lists one entry per CDR3 protein, DNA absent. Recorded for this sample: 40,000 to 45,000 distinct CDR3 sequences. Sequencing input: memory CD8+ T cells from blood. These TCRs come from a human donor in good health. Some clones in this sample may be carry-over from other donors' samples.

The gene calls are TRBV2 and TRBJ2-1; the TCRdb call, TRBD2, lacks DNA for checking. The V gene's germline CDR1 is SNHLY and CDR2 FYNNEI. The CDR3 sequence is 11 residues long. The CDR3 reads CASREPGEQFF.

The chain has TRBV6-5 and TRBJ1-5; TCRdb picks TRBD1, but there is no DNA to check that call. Germline CDR1 MNHEY, CDR2 SVGAGI. The CDR3 consists of 15 residues. CDR3 sequence: CASRPGQYSNQPQHF.

The chain combines TRBV27 with TRBJ1-2; there is no DNA to check the TCRdb D call of TRBD1. CDR1 and CDR2 (germline): MNHEY, SMNVEV (reference sequence). The CDR3 has 15 residues. The chain's CDR3 is CASSFAKGDVYGYTF.

This chain uses TRBV7-9 with TRBJ2-7. The CDR3 is 13 residues long. Germline V gene data show CDR1 as SEHNR and CDR2 as FQNEAQ (reference sequence). CDR3: CASRSGNSYEQYF.

This chain connects TRBV6-2 or TRBV6-3 to TRBJ2-2. The CDR3 length is 13 residues. CDR1 is MNHEY and CDR2 is SVGEGT in the germline V gene. The CDR3 reads CASSQAFTGELFF.